This TCR beta chain was profiled in a study of blood T cell repertoires in COVID-19. Under the authors' procedure: Nucleated cell counts were estimated from reference gene primer amplification. Sequenced by immunoSEQ multiplex PCR; TCRdb stores in-frame clones only, minus some. V and J calls plus clone size are reproduced from that table; the DNA served to infer D and trimming. Of 300,000 or so clones in the sample, 90% were seen once. This clone has just one count. The length of the CDR3 is 12 residues. Trimming removed 6 bases at V and 3 bases at J, with 9 bases between. CDR1 is MDHEN, CDR2 SYDVKM, per germline.

The receptor was derived from a man in his sixties who had recovered from COVID-19. The source material was PBMCs or T cells enriched from blood (not recorded which). The V gene is TRBV28, the J gene TRBJ2-7, with D perhaps TRBD2 (6 bases). The CDR3 DNA is TGTGCCAGCAGCCCGGGACTCTACGAGCAGTACTTC. It yields the protein CASSPGLYEQYF. Filled out from reference TRBV28 and TRBJ2-7, the complete variable domain reads DVKVTQSSRYLVKRTGEKVFLECVQDMDHENMFWYRQDPGLGLRLIYFSYDVKMKEKGDIPEGYSVSREKKERFSLILESASTNQTSMYLCASSPGLYEQYFGPGTRLTVT.